One and the same sample provided the 28 T cell receptor beta chains below, sequenced in a study of T cells in localized non-small cell lung cancer. The data were produced by immunoSEQ multiplex PCR, yet TCRdb's version contains in-frame clones alone and is incomplete. Of 70,000 to 100,000 clones in the sample, roughly 88% were seen once. The sequences come from PBMCs, collected before any cancer treatment. These receptors were obtained from a woman aged 35 to 70 with stage II squamous cell lung carcinoma.

This clone was detected a few times. The chain couples TRBV19 to TRBJ1-5, with a tentative D call TRBD1 (6 bases). This CDR3 is built from 14 residues. In germline, CDR1 is LNHDA, CDR2 SQIVND (reference sequence). V dropped 4 bases and J dropped 4 bases, with 11 bases sitting between them. This CDR3 reads CASSSHRENQPQHF. The CDR3, as DNA: TGTGCCAGTAGTAGCCACAGGGAGAATCAGCCCCAGCATTTT.

CDR3 in DNA: TGTGCCAGCCGGGAGGTCAACTATGGCTACACCTTC. Residues: CASREVNYGYTF. The chain employs TRBV6-1 and TRBJ1-2; D unresolved. Germline V CDR1 and CDR2: MNHNS, SASEGT. This CDR3 contains 12 residues. Deletions cut 8 bases from V and 2 bases from J, with 9 bases between.

This rearrangement joins TRBV6-1 to TRBJ2-1, with 10 positions matching TRBD2. From germline, CDR1 is MNHNS and CDR2 SASEGT. V lost 8 bases, J lost 5 bases, and 9 bases stayed unmatched. This CDR3 spans 15 amino acids. The CDR3 coding sequence is TGTGCCAGCGACCAGGCTAGCGGGAGCCACAATGAGCAGTTCTTC. Its protein product is CASDQASGSHNEQFF.

The CDR3, as DNA: TGTGCCTCGTCCGGGACAGATTACGAGCAGTACTTC. This codes for CASSGTDYEQYF. V is TRBV10-3 and J is TRBJ2-7; 7 bases are shared with TRBD1. V shed 11 bases and J 4 bases; nucleotides not matched to a gene: 8. This CDR3 is 12 amino acids long. Per the germline V gene, CDR1 is ENHRY and CDR2 is SYGVKD.

The CDR3 DNA reads TGCGCCAGCAGTGAGTCCTACAGGGGCGGCGAGCAGTACTTC. It codes for CASSESYRGGEQYF. The chain links TRBV10-1 to TRBJ2-7; the match to TRBD1 covers 7 bases. CDR1 is WNHNN, CDR2 SYGVQD, per germline (reference sequence). The length of the CDR3 is 14 residues. The J segment lost 6 bases and the V segment lost 0 bases, leaving 5 bases of the junction unmatched.

V usage is TRBV20-1 and J usage is TRBJ2-3; D possibly corresponds to TRBD1 (6 bases). V shed 3 bases and J shed 6 bases, with 7 bases lying between them. CDR3 length: 11 amino acids. Per the germline V gene, CDR1 is DFQATT and CDR2 is SNEGSKA (reference sequence). In DNA form, the CDR3 reads TGCAGTGCTAGGCAGGGGGATACGCAGTATTTT. The encoded protein is CSARQGDTQYF.

This chain uses TRBV28 with TRBJ1-2; no clear D gene. CDR1 and CDR2 from the germline V gene are MDHEN and SYDVKM. CDR3 length: 12 amino acids. The V end lost 3 bases, the J end lost 4 bases, and 6 bases lay between the germline ends. CDR3 bases: TGTGCCAGCAGTTTGGGAGTCTATGGCTACACCTTC. Protein product: CASSLGVYGYTF.

The chain combines TRBV5-1 with TRBJ2-1, with 13 bases fitting TRBD2. The CDR3 covers 15 residues. V lost 0 bases and J lost 8; bases outside the gene matches: 2. Germline V gives CDR1 SGHRS, CDR2 YFSETQ. CDR3 bases: TGCGCCAGCAGCTTGGGGACTAGCGGGAGCCATGAGCAGTTCTTC. It codes for CASSLGTSGSHEQFF.

As concerns this clone: Mismatch with germline at one junction end may stem from a read error. The chain couples TRBV6-1 to TRBJ2-7; TRBD1 is a possible D gene (6 bases). CDR3 size: 11 residues. The germline V gene encodes CDR1 MNHNS and CDR2 SASEGT. CDR3 nucleotide sequence: TGTGCCAGCAGTCTCGGACAGTTCTTTGTCTTC. Translating gives CASSLGQFFVF.

The chain is built from TRBV2 and TRBJ1-2; 7 nucleotides align to TRBD1. The CDR3 totals 13 residues. Germline trimming cut 3 bases from V and 4 bases from J; bases unmatched to any gene: 2. Per the germline V gene, CDR1 is SNHLY and CDR2 is FYNNEI. Here the CDR3 DNA reads TGTGCCAGCAGTGAGGGACAGTCCTATGGCTACACCTTC. Protein: CASSEGQSYGYTF.

This chain joins TRBV6-5 and TRBJ2-7, with TRBD1 matching over 7 bases. Germline V lookup: CDR1 MNHEY, CDR2 SVGAGI. V lost 2 bases and J lost 3; bases outside the gene matches: 7. The CDR3 is made up of 15 amino acids. This CDR3 reads CASSYDVGQIYEQYF. Here the CDR3 DNA reads TGTGCCAGCAGTTACGATGTGGGACAGATCTACGAGCAGTACTTC.

The chain has TRBV15 and TRBJ1-2; 9 nucleotides align to TRBD1. The ends lost 9 bases at V and 2 bases at J; junction bases unmatched: 10. Germline V gene sequence: CDR1 LNHNV, CDR2 YYDKDF (reference sequence). This CDR3 is built from 15 residues. The CDR3 region is CATYKIGTGNYGYTF. The CDR3 nucleotides are TGTGCCACTTACAAGATTGGGACAGGGAACTATGGCTACACCTTC.

The V call is TRBV7-8, the J call TRBJ2-4, with D perhaps assigned TRBD1 or TRBD2 (5 bases each). Germline V gives CDR1 SGHVS, CDR2 FQNEAQ. V lost 6 bases, J lost 9 bases, and 15 bases lay in between. The CDR3 contains 13 residues. CDR3 in amino acids: CASRTGRAGIQYF. Written as DNA, the CDR3 is TGTGCCAGCAGGACGGGCAGGGCGGGCATTCAGTACTTC.

This rearrangement joins TRBV6-1 to TRBJ1-2; D is uncertain. The V and J ends lost 2 bases and 8 bases respectively, with 6 bases between them. The CDR3 runs to 11 residues. Germline values: CDR1 MNHNS, CDR2 SASEGT. In DNA, the CDR3 is TGTGCCAGCAGTGAATATGGGGGCTACACCTTC. Encoded protein: CASSEYGGYTF.

The V gene is TRBV19, the J gene TRBJ2-7, with 12 bases lining up with TRBD2. This CDR3 region has 15 residues. Germline lookup yields CDR1 LNHDA and CDR2 SQIVND (reference sequence). V lost 3 bases to trimming and J lost 5 bases; unmatched junction nucleotides: 5. CDR3 nucleotides: TGTGCCAGTAGTATGCTGACTAGCGGGAGCAACGAGCAGTACTTC. It yields the protein CASSMLTSGSNEQYF.

The chain joins TRBV19 to TRBJ1-1; 7 bases agree with TRBD1. This CDR3 has 14 amino acids. The germline gives CDR1 LNHDA, CDR2 SQIVND (reference sequence). J was trimmed by 1 base and V by 5 bases; bases with no gene match: 4. In DNA, the CDR3 is TGTGCCAGTAGTCTCACAGGGGAGAACACTGAAGCTTTCTTT. Translated, it gives CASSLTGENTEAFF.

The genes are TRBV20-1 and TRBJ2-1; D not certain. This CDR3 has 10 amino acids. Germline CDR1 and CDR2: DFQATT and SNEGSKA (reference sequence). Trimming left V 1 base short and J 8 bases short, with 3 bases between. The CDR3 sequence is CSARVDEQFF. CDR3 sequence (DNA): TGCAGTGCTAGAGTAGATGAGCAGTTCTTC.

The chain employs TRBV4-2 and TRBJ2-7; 10 bases match TRBD1. J was trimmed by 2 bases and V by 4 bases; bases with no gene match: 2. Germline CDR1 reads LGHNA; CDR2 reads YNFKEQ. The CDR3 has 14 residues. The CDR3 nucleotides are TGTGCCAGCAGCCGGGACAGGGGCGCCTACGAGCAGTACTTC. Protein: CASSRDRGAYEQYF.

This chain connects TRBV7-9 to TRBJ2-6; D might be TRBD1 (5 bases). CDR3 length: 12 residues. Germline V gene data show CDR1 as SEHNR and CDR2 as FQNEAQ (reference sequence). V was shortened by 7 bases and J by 4 bases, with 5 bases between the two germline ends. The CDR3 here is CASNRGANVLTF. The CDR3 DNA reads as TGTGCCAGCAACAGGGGGGCCAACGTCCTGACTTTC.

The gene calls are TRBV19 and TRBJ2-2; 7 nucleotides match TRBD2. The V segment lost 4 bases and the J segment 3 bases; nucleotides outside the gene matches: 5. This CDR3 has 15 residues. CDR1 LNHDA and CDR2 SQIVND come from the germline V gene (reference sequence). The CDR3 coding sequence is TGTGCCAGTAGTAGAACTAGCGCCTACACCGGGGAGCTGTTTTTT. Its protein is CASSRTSAYTGELFF.

The rearrangement uses TRBV5-1 and TRBJ1-1, with TRBD1 matching over 8 bases. The CDR3 contains 15 residues. Germline V CDR1 and CDR2: SGHRS, YFSETQ. Losses at the gene ends were 4 bases for V and 1 base for J; bases not matched to a gene: 6. CDR3 sequence: CASSASRGQNTEAFF. CDR3 coding DNA: TGCGCCAGCAGCGCAAGCAGGGGGCAGAACACTGAAGCTTTCTTT.

This clone appeared once. This sequence joins TRBV11-1 and TRBJ2-1; D is undetermined. V shed 3 bases and J shed 8 bases, with 11 bases lying between them. The CDR3 is 13 amino acids. The germline CDR1 and CDR2 sequences are SGHAT and FQDESV (reference sequence). CDR3 loop: CASSFLGVDEQFF. CDR3 DNA: TGTGCCAGCAGCTTTCTTGGAGTCGATGAGCAGTTCTTC.

This chain joins TRBV28 and TRBJ1-2; unclear D gene. V lost 2 bases and J lost 0, with 19 bases in between. CDR3 length: 18 residues. The germline gives CDR1 MDHEN, CDR2 SYDVKM. As DNA, the CDR3 is TGTGCCAGCAGTTTAGTACCTTCTCCACTACTAGCTAACTATGGCTACACCTTC. It yields the protein CASSLVPSPLLANYGYTF.

V is TRBV5-4 and J is TRBJ2-3, with a weak D call TRBD2 (5 bases). The CDR3 contains 14 residues. Trimming left V 1 base short and J 4 bases short, with 10 bases between. The germline gives CDR1 SGHNT, CDR2 YYREEE (reference sequence). In nucleotides, the CDR3 is TGTGCCAGCAGCTTGTCCCGGACTCCAGATACGCAGTATTTT. Translated, it gives CASSLSRTPDTQYF. Full variable domain (remainder filled in from reference TRBV5-4 and TRBJ2-3): ETGVTQSPTHLIKTRGQQVTLRCSSQSGHNTVSWYQQALGQGPQFIFQYYREEENGRGNFPPRFSGLQFPNYSSELNVNALELDDSALYLCASSLSRTPDTQYFGPGTRLTVL.

The rearrangement uses TRBV5-1 and TRBJ1-2, with D maybe TRBD1 (5 bases). The CDR3 length is 13 residues. Trimming took off 4 bases at V and 4 bases at J, with 11 bases between the two ends. Germline values: CDR1 SGHRS, CDR2 YFSETQ. The CDR3 here is CASSVDSSYGYTF. DNA of the CDR3: TGCGCCAGCAGCGTCGACAGCTCCTATGGCTACACCTTC.

The chain has TRBV5-5 and TRBJ2-3; TRBD2 matches at 8 bases. V dropped 2 bases and J dropped 2; count of bases not matched to a gene: 7. Germline V gene lookup returns CDR1 SGHKS and CDR2 YYEKEE (reference sequence). This CDR3 has 16 amino acids. The CDR3 coding sequence is TGTGCCAGCAGCTTCCGGGAGGGCCTTCACACAGATACGCAGTATTTT. Protein product: CASSFREGLHTDTQYF.

This clone occurred once. The V call is TRBV14, the J call TRBJ2-6; tentative D call: TRBD2 (6 bases). The V and J ends lost 0 bases and 2 bases respectively, with 11 bases between them. The CDR3 spans 17 residues. Germline values: CDR1 SGHDN, CDR2 FVKESK. This chain's CDR3 is CASSQDVPGAGANVLTF. The CDR3 nucleotides are TGTGCCAGCAGCCAAGATGTTCCGGGGGCTGGGGCCAACGTCCTGACTTTC.

The chain links TRBV6-1 to TRBJ1-1, with 10 nucleotides matching TRBD1. Germline CDR1 reads MNHNS; CDR2 reads SASEGT. This CDR3 comprises 15 residues. V was pared by 10 bases and J by 4 bases, with 12 bases of the junction left unmatched. The CDR3 DNA reads TGTGCCACCAAATGGGCCGGGACAGGGGCCACTGAAGCTTTCTTT. Protein: CATKWAGTGATEAFF.